This T cell receptor beta chain stems from a study of blood T cell repertoires in COVID-19. Study details: Both acute and convalescent COVID-19 samples were obtained from the United States, Italy and Spain.

The V gene's germline CDR1 is LNHNV and CDR2 YYDKDF (reference sequence). This CDR3 contains 17 residues. With V trimmed by 2 bases and J by 7 bases, 11 bases remained unmatched. In the authors' workflow: Reference gene primer amplification gave nucleated cell count estimates. Only in-frame clones appear in the TCRdb table, and some are missing; sequencing was by immunoSEQ multiplex PCR. Clone size and the V and J calls come from that table; the DNA yielded D and trimming. The sample lists approximately 470,000 clones, 70% to 90% occurring once. Material for sequencing was peripheral blood. The receptor was derived from a human donor in a cohort sampled during active COVID-19. V and J are TRBV15 and TRBJ2-2; 9 bases line up with TRBD1. CDR3: CATSRKSGTGRIGELFF. CDR3 coding DNA: TGTGCCACCAGCAGAAAATCCGGGACAGGGAGAATCGGGGAGCTGTTTTTT.